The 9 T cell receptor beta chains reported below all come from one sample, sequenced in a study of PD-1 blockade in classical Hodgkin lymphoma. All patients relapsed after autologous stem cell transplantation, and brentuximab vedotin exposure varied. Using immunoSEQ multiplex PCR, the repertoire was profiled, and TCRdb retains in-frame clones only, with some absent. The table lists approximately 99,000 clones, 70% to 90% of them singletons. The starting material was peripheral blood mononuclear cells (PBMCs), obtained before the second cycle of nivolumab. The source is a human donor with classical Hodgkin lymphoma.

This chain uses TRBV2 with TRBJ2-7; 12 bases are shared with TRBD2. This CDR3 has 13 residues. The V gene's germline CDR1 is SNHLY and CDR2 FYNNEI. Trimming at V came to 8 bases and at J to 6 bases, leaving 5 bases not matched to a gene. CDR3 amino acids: CASRTSGRSEQYF. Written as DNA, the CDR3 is TGTGCCAGCCGAACTAGCGGGAGGTCCGAGCAGTACTTC.

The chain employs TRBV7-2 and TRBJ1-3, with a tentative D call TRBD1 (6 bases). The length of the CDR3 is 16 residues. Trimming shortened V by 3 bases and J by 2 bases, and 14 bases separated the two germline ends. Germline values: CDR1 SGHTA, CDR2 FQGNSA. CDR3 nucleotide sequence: TGTGCCAGCAGCTTTGGACAGCCGAAAGCTGGAAACACCATATATTTT. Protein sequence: CASSFGQPKAGNTIYF.

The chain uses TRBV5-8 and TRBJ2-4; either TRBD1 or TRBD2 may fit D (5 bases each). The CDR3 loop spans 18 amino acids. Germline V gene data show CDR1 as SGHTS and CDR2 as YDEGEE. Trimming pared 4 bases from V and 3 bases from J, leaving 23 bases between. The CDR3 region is CASSTGTAKTQHKNIQYF. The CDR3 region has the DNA TGTGCCAGCAGCACCGGGACGGCTAAAACGCAACACAAAAACATTCAGTACTTC.

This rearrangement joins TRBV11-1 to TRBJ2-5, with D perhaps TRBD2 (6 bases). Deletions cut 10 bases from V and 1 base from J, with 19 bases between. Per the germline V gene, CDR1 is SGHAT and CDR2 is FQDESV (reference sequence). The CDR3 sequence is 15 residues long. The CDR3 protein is CATARNGGIQETQYF. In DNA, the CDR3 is TGTGCCACCGCGCGTAACGGGGGAATCCAAGAGACCCAGTACTTC.

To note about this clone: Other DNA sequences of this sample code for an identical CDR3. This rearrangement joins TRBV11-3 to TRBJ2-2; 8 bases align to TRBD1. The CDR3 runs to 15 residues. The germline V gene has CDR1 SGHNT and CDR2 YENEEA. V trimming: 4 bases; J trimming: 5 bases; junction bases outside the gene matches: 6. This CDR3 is CASSSRDRGTGELFF. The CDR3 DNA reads TGTGCCAGCAGCTCCAGAGACAGGGGAACCGGGGAGCTGTTTTTT.

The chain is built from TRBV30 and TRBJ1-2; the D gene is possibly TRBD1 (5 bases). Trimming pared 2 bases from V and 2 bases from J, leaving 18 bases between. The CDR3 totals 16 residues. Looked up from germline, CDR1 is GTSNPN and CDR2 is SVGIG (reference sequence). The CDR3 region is CAWSQGAGPTNYGYTF. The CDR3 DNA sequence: TGTGCCTGGAGTCAAGGGGCAGGGCCGACGAACTATGGCTACACCTTC.

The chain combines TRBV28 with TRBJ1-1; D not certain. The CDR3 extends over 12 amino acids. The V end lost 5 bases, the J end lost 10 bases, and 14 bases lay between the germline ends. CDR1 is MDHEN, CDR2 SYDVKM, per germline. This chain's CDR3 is CASSSLSLGAFF. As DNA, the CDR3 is TGTGCCAGCAGTAGCCTCTCTCTCGGAGCTTTCTTT.

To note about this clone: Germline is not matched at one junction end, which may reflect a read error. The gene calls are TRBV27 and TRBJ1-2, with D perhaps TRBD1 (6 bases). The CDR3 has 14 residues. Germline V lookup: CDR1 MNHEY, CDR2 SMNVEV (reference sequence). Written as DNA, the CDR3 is TGTGCCAGCAGTTTCACACCCCCCGGGACATTTAGGCCCTTC. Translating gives CASSFTPPGTFRPF.

The CDR3 coding sequence is TGTGCCAGCAGTGAAAAGGGGGTGGGAGGCTACACCTTC. It is translated as CASSEKGVGGYTF. The chain is built from TRBV6-5 and TRBJ1-2; tentatively, D is TRBD1 (6 bases). Germline CDR1 is MNHEY and CDR2 is SVGAGI. Deletions cut 5 bases from V and 8 bases from J, with 15 bases between. This CDR3 has 13 amino acids.